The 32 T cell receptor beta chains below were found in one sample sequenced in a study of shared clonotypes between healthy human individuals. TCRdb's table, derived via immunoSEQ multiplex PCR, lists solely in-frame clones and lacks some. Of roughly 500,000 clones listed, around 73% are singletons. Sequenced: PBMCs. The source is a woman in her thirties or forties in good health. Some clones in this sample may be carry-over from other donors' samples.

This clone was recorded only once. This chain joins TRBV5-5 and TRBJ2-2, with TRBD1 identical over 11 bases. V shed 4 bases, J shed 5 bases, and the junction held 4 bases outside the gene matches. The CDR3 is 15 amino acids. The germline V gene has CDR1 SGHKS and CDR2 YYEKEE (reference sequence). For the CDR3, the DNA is TGTGCCAGCAGCCCGGACAGGGGGCTTACCGGGGAGCTGTTTTTT. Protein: CASSPDRGLTGELFF.

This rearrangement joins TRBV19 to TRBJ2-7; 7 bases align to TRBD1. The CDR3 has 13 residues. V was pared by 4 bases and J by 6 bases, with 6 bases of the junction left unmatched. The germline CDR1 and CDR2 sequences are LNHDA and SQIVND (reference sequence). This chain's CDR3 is CASSKTGNREQYF. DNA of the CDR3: TGTGCCAGTAGTAAGACAGGGAATCGCGAGCAGTACTTC.

The CDR3 protein is CASSLVRDSRGYTF. As DNA, the CDR3 is TGTGCCAGCAGCTTGGTCCGGGACAGCCGGGGCTACACCTTC. V gene TRBV5-5 combines with J gene TRBJ1-2, with 7 bases matching TRBD1. CDR3 length equals 14 residues. The trim removed 0 bases at V and 8 bases at J, leaving 7 bases unmatched. Per the germline V gene, CDR1 is SGHKS and CDR2 is YYEKEE (reference sequence).

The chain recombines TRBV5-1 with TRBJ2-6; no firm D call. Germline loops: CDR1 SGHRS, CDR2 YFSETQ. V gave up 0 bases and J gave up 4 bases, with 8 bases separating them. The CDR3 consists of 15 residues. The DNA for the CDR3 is TGCGCCAGCAGCTTGGTGGGCTCCGGGGCCAACGTCCTGACTTTC. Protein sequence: CASSLVGSGANVLTF. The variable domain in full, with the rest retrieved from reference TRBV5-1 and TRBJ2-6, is KAGVTQTPRYLIKTRGQQVTLSCSPISGHRSVSWYQQTPGQGLQFLFEYFSETQRNKGNFPGRFSGRQFSNSRSEMNVSTLELGDSALYLCASSLVGSGANVLTFGAGSRLTVL.

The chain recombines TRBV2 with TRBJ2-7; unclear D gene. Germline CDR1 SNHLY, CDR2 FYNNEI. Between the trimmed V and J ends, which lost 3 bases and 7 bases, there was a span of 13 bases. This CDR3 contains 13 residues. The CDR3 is CASSDRDPHEQYF. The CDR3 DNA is TGTGCCAGCAGTGATCGCGATCCGCATGAGCAGTACTTC.

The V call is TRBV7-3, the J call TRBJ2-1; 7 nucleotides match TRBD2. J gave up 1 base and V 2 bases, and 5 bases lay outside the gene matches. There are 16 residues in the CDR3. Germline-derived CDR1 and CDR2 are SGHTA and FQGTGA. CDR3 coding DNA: TGTGCCAGCAGCTTAGTGGGCGGGAGTTCCTACAATGAGCAGTTCTTC. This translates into CASSLVGGSSYNEQFF.

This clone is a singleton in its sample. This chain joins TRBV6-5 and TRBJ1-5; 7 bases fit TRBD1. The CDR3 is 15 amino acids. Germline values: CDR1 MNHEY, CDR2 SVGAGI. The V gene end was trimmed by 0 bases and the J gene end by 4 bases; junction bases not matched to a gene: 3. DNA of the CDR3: TGTGCCAGCAGTTACTCGGTACAGGGGAATCAGCCCCAGCATTTT. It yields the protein CASSYSVQGNQPQHF.

CDR3 nucleotides: TGTGCCATCAGTGAGTCGGTTGGGACAGGAGGGGCCGGGGAGCTGTTTTTT. Its translation is CAISESVGTGGAGELFF. The chain couples TRBV10-3 to TRBJ2-2; 8 bases line up with TRBD1. Germline V gene sequence: CDR1 ENHRY, CDR2 SYGVKD. The CDR3 has 17 residues. V lost 0 bases to trimming and J lost 6 bases; unmatched junction nucleotides: 9.

CDR3 sequence: CASSKPGQQTDTQYF. The CDR3 coding sequence is TGTGCCAGCAGCAAACCGGGACAGCAGACAGATACGCAGTATTTT. The chain combines TRBV5-4 with TRBJ2-3, with 7 bases fitting TRBD1. The CDR3 runs 15 residues. Trimming at V came to 4 bases and at J to 3 bases, leaving 8 bases not matched to a gene. Germline CDR1 is SGHNT and CDR2 is YYREEE (reference sequence). The variable domain in full, with the rest retrieved from reference TRBV5-4 and TRBJ2-3, is ETGVTQSPTHLIKTRGQQVTLRCSSQSGHNTVSWYQQALGQGPQFIFQYYREEENGRGNFPPRFSGLQFPNYSSELNVNALELDDSALYLCASSKPGQQTDTQYFGPGTRLTVL.

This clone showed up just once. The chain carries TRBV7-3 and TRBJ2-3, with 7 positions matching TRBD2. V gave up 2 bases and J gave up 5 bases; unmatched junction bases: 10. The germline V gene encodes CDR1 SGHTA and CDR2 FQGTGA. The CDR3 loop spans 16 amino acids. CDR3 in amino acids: CASSLGGDSAIDTQYF. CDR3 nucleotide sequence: TGTGCCAGCAGCTTAGGGGGGGACTCTGCAATAGATACGCAGTATTTT. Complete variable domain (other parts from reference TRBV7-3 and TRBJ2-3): GAGVSQTPSNKVTEKGKYVELRCDPISGHTALYWYRQSLGQGPEFLIYFQGTGAADDSGLPNDRFFAVRPEGSVSTLKIQRTERGDSAVYLCASSLGGDSAIDTQYFGPGTRLTVL.

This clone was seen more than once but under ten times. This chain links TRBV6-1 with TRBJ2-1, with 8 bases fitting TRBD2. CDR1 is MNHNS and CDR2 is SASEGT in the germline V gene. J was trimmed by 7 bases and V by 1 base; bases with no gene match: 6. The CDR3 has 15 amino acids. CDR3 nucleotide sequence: TGTGCCAGCAGTGAAGTTGCGGGAGGTCAGAATGAGCAGTTCTTC. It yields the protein CASSEVAGGQNEQFF.

CDR3 sequence: CASSQVNFLGPTNEKLFF. CDR3 in DNA: TGCGCCAGCAGCCAGGTCAATTTTTTAGGGCCAACTAATGAAAAACTGTTTTTT. This chain joins TRBV4-1 and TRBJ1-4; D unclear. Germline V gene sequence: CDR1 MGHRA, CDR2 YSYEKL. CDR3 length equals 18 residues. V was pared by 3 bases and J by 0 bases, with 17 bases between.

The CDR3 sequence: CASRRQGPSYEQYF. The DNA for the CDR3 is TGTGCCAGCAGGCGACAGGGGCCCTCCTACGAGCAGTACTTC. The V call is TRBV6-6, the J call TRBJ2-7; TRBD1 matches at 8 bases. CDR1 is MNHNY, CDR2 SVGAGI, per germline (reference sequence). Trimming took 6 bases from V and 0 from J; bases not matched to a gene: 4. There are 14 residues in the CDR3.

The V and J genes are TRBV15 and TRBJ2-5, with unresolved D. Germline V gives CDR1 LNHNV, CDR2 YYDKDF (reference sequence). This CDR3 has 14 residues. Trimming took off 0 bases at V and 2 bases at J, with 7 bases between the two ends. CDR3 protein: CATSRDMVQETQYF. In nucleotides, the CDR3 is TGTGCCACCAGCAGAGATATGGTGCAAGAGACCCAGTACTTC. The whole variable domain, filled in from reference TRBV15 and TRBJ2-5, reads DAMVIQNPRYQVTQFGKPVTLSCSQTLNHNVMYWYQQKSSQAPKLLFHYYDKDFNNEADTPDNFQSRRPNTSFCFLDIRSPGLGDTAMYLCATSRDMVQETQYFGPGTRLLVL.

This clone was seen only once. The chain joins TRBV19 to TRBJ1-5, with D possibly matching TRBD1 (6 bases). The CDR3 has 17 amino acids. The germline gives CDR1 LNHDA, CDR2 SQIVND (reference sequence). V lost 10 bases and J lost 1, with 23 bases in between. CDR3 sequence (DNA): TGTGCCACCCTTAATTTGGGGGCGCAGGGGAGCAATCAGCCCCAGCATTTT. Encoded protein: CATLNLGAQGSNQPQHF.

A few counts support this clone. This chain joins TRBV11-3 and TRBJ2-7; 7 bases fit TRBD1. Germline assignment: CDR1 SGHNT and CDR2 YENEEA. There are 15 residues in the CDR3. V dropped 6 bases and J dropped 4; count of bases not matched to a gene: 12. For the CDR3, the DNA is TGTGCCAGCAGACCGACAGGGCTTTTCCCATACGAGCAGTACTTC. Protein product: CASRPTGLFPYEQYF.

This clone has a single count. The CDR3 protein is CASSSRCSGRAPSDNEQFF. The CDR3 DNA follows: TGCGCCAGCAGCTCCCGGTGTAGCGGGAGGGCTCCTTCCGACAATGAGCAGTTCTTC. The chain recombines TRBV5-1 with TRBJ2-1, with 11 nucleotides matching TRBD2. V shed 3 bases, J shed 5 bases, and the junction held 16 bases outside the gene matches. CDR1 is SGHRS, CDR2 YFSETQ, per germline. The CDR3 covers 19 residues.

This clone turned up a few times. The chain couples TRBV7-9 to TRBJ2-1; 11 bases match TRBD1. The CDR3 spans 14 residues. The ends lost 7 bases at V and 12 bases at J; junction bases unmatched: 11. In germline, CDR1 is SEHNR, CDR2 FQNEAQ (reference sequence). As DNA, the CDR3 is TGTGCCAGCACCGGACAGGGGGCCGGGTTTGTGCAGTTCTTC. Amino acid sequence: CASTGQGAGFVQFF.

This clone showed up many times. CDR3 coding DNA: TGTGCCAGCAGCCGCGACCTGGATGAGCAGTTCTTC. Translated: CASSRDLDEQFF. The chain uses TRBV14 and TRBJ2-1; no definite D call. This CDR3 has 12 residues. V was pared by 4 bases and J by 8 bases, with 9 bases between. Germline V gene lookup returns CDR1 SGHDN and CDR2 FVKESK. Based on the CDR3 plus reference TRBV14 and TRBJ2-1, the full variable domain is EAGVTQFPSHSVIEKGQTVTLRCDPISGHDNLYWYRRVMGKEIKFLLHFVKESKQDESGMPNNRFLAERTGGTYSTLKVQPAELEDSGVYFCASSRDLDEQFFGPGTRLTVL.

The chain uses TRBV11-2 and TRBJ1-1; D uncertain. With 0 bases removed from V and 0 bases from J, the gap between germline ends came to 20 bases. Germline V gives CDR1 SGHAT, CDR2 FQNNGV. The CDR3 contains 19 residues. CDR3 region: CASSLDPLEGRPMNTEAFF. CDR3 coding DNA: TGTGCCAGCAGCTTAGATCCCCTTGAAGGCAGGCCCATGAACACTGAAGCTTTCTTT.

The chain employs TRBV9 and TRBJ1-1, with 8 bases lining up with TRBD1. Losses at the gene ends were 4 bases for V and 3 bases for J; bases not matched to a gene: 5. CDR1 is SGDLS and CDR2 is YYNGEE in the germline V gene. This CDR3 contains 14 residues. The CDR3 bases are TGTGCCAGCAGCCCTACAGGGGGGGACACTGAAGCTTTCTTT. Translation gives CASSPTGGDTEAFF. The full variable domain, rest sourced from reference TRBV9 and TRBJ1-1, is DSGVTQTPKHLITATGQRVTLRCSPRSGDLSVYWYQQSLDQGLQFLIQYYNGEERAKGNILERFSAQQFPDLHSELNLSSLELGDSALYFCASSPTGGDTEAFFGQGTRLTVV.

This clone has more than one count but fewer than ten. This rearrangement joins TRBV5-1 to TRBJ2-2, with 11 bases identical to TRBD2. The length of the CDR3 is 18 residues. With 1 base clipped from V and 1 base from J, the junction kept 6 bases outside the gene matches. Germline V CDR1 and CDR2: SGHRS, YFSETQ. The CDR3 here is CASSLSLAGGVNTGELFF. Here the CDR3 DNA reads TGCGCCAGCAGCTTGTCCTTAGCGGGAGGGGTGAACACCGGGGAGCTGTTTTTT.

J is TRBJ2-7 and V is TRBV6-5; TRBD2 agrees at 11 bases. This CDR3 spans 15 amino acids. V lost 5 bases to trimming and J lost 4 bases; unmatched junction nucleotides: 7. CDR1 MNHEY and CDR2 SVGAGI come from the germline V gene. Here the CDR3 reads CASSRDSGRGYEQYF. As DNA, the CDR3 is TGTGCCAGCAGTAGAGATAGCGGGAGGGGGTACGAGCAGTACTTC.

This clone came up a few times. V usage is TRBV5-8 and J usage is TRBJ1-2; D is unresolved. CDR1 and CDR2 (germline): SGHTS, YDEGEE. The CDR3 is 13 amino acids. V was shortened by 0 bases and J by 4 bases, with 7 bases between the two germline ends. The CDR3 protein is CASSLVPSYGYTF. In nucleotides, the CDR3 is TGTGCCAGCAGCTTGGTTCCTAGCTATGGCTACACCTTC.

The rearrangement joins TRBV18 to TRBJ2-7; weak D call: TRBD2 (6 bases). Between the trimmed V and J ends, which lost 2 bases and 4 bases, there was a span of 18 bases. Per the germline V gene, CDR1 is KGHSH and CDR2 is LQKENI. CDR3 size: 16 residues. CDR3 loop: CASSPFPRGTPYEQYF. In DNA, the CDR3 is TGTGCCAGCTCACCATTCCCGCGCGGGACCCCGTACGAGCAGTACTTC.

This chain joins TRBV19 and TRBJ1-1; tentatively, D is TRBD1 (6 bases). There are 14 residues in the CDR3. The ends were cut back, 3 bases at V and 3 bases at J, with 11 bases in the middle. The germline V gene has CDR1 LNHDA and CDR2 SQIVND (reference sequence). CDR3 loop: CASSIDQGYTEAFF. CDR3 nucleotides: TGTGCCAGTAGTATTGATCAGGGGTACACTGAAGCTTTCTTT.

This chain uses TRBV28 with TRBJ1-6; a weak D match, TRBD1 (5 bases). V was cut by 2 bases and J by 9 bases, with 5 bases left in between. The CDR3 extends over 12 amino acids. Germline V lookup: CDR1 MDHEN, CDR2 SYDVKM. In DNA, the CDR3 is TGTGCCAGCAGTTTAAGGGGTTCACCCCTCCACTTT. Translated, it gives CASSLRGSPLHF.

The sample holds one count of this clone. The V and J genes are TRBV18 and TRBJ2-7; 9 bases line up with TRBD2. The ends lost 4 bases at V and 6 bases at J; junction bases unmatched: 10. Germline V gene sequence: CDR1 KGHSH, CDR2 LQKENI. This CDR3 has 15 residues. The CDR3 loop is CASSRISGLAIEQYF. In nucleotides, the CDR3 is TGTGCCAGCTCACGTATCTCGGGACTAGCTATCGAGCAGTACTTC.

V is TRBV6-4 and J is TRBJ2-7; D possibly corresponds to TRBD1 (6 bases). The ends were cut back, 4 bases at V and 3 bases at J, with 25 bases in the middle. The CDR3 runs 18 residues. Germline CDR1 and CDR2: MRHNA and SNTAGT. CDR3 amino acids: CASSVYRDSRAWLYEQYF. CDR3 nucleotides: TGTGCCAGCAGTGTATACAGGGATTCACGGGCGTGGCTCTACGAGCAGTACTTC.

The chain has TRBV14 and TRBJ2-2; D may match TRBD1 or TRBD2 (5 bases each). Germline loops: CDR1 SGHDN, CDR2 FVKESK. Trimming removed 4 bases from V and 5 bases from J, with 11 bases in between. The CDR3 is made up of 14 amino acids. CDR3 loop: CASSLGAGTGELFF. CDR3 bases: TGTGCCAGCAGCCTCGGGGCAGGGACCGGGGAGCTGTTTTTT.

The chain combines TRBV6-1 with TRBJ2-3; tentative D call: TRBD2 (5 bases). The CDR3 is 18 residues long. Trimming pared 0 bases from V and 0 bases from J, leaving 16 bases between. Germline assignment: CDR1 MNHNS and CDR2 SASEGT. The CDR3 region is CASSEAHGIGRSTDTQYF. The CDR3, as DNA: TGTGCCAGCAGTGAAGCGCACGGGATCGGCAGAAGCACAGATACGCAGTATTTT.

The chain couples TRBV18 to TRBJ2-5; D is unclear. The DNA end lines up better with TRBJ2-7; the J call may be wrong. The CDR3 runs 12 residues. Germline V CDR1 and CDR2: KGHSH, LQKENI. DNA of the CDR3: TGTGCCAGCTCACCAATGATTGGCGAGCAGTACTTC. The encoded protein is CASSPMIGEQYF.